Listed below are T cell receptor beta chains from one sample, sequenced in a study of T-cell reconstitution after alpha-beta-depleted transplantation in children. TCRdb re-called the PCR reads through MiXCR, storing one row per CDR3 protein. Here the sample spans around 100,000 distinct CDR3 sequences, over 6% being singletons. The sequences come from PBMCs, collected before TCRalphabeta/CD19-depleted stem cell transplant. These receptors were obtained from a boy younger than 10 with acute lymphoblastic leukemia, due to receive a stem cell transplant. Both conserved end residues are part of each CDR3. The D gene is left open where the match is weak. Where a row states a size, it is once, few, many or the class of an expanded clone; other rows omit it.

V gene	D gene	clone size	J gene	CDR3 protein	CDR3 DNA
TRBV12-3/TRBV12-4	.	many	TRBJ1-6	CASTPGSLRGSPLHF	TGTGCCAGCACTCCCGGGTCACTCAGGGGTTCACCCCTCCACTTT
TRBV6-4	.	many	TRBJ2-7	CASSEVAGAFDEQYF	TGTGCCAGCAGTGAGGTGGCAGGGGCTTTCGACGAGCAGTACTTC
TRBV21-1	.	many	TRBJ2-5	CASQVGSQETQYF	TGTGCCAGCCAGGTCGGCAGCCAAGAGACCCAGTACTTC
TRBV4-3	.	few	TRBJ1-4	CASSQGPQVEKLFF	TGCGCCAGCAGCCAAGGGCCGCAGGTCGAAAAACTGTTTTTT
TRBV14	.	many	TRBJ2-3	CASSQSDTQYF	TGTGCCAGCAGCCAGTCAGATACGCAGTATTTT
TRBV24-1	TRBD1	many	TRBJ2-4	CATSPTGMDIQYF	TGTGCCACCAGCCCGACAGGGATGGACATTCAGTACTTC
TRBV15	.	many	TRBJ1-2	CATSREHFYGYTF	TGTGCCACCAGCAGAGAACACTTCTATGGCTACACCTTC
TRBV5-6	TRBD2	.	TRBJ2-7	CASSLVGTSHYEQYF	TGTGCCAGCAGCTTGGTCGGGACTAGCCACTACGAGCAGTACTTC
TRBV9	TRBD1	many	TRBJ2-2	CASSADRGGTHQMYTGELFF	TGTGCCAGCAGCGCAGACAGGGGAGGCACTCACCAAATGTACACCGGGGAGCTGTTTTTT
TRBV6-1	.	few	TRBJ1-6	CASSDQLGTESPLHF	TGTGCCAGCAGTGATCAGCTAGGGACTGAATCACCCCTCCACTTT
TRBV10-1	.	once	TRBJ1-1	CASSDSGAMNTEAFF	TGCGCCAGCAGCGACTCGGGAGCCATGAACACTGAAGCTTTCTTT
TRBV5-5	TRBD2	.	TRBJ2-5	CASSLELTSGGLETQYF	TGTGCCAGCAGCTTGGAGTTGACTAGCGGGGGGTTAGAGACCCAGTACTTC
TRBV3-1	.	.	TRBJ1-1	CASSLSRIKVRNTEAFF	TGTGCCAGCAGTCTTTCCAGGATTAAGGTTAGAAACACTGAAGCTTTCTTT
TRBV7-9	TRBD1	many	TRBJ1-1	CASSLVPGQGTTEAFF	TGTGCCAGCAGCTTAGTTCCTGGACAGGGTACGACTGAAGCTTTCTTT
TRBV7-9	.	many	TRBJ2-7	CASSMPSLYEQYF	TGTGCCAGCTCCATGCCATCCCTCTACGAGCAGTACTTC
TRBV11-2	.	few	TRBJ2-3	CASSWDGSLVTDTQYF	TGTGCCAGCAGCTGGGATGGTAGCCTTGTCACAGATACGCAGTATTTT
TRBV7-2	.	few	TRBJ2-5	CASSFPTGREGETQYF	TGTGCCAGCAGCTTCCCCACAGGGAGGGAGGGAGAGACCCAGTACTTC
TRBV9	.	few	TRBJ1-2	CASSVGAGGYTF	TGTGCCAGCAGCGTAGGGGCTGGTGGCTACACCTTC
TRBV6-1	.	few	TRBJ2-3	CASSDGGWATQYF	TGTGCCAGCAGTGACGGGGGCTGGGCTACGCAGTATTTT
TRBV3-1	.	.	TRBJ1-4	CASSRGLGEKLFF	TGTGCCAGCAGCCGGGGGCTTGGTGAAAAACTGTTTTTT
TRBV5-8	.	.	TRBJ1-5	CASSPVPLPINQPQHF	TGTGCCAGCAGCCCAGTCCCGCTGCCGATCAATCAGCCCCAGCATTTT
TRBV20-1	.	few	TRBJ1-6	CSARGGPDNSPLHF	TGCAGTGCTAGAGGGGGGCCCGATAATTCACCCCTCCACTTT
TRBV3-1	.	.	TRBJ2-5	CASSQGRAQETQYF	TGTGCCAGCAGCCAAGGCAGGGCCCAAGAGACCCAGTACTTC
TRBV28	.	few	TRBJ2-7	CASSPRIVYEQYF	TGTGCCAGCAGTCCCCGAATAGTCTACGAGCAGTACTTC
TRBV12-3/TRBV12-4	.	many	TRBJ1-1	CASTWGGGTEAFF	TGTGCCAGCACCTGGGGGGGCGGGACTGAAGCTTTCTTT
TRBV19	.	few	TRBJ1-1	CASSIGSGTPTEAFF	TGTGCCAGTAGTATTGGATCGGGTACTCCCACTGAAGCTTTCTTT
TRBV7-2	.	.	TRBJ1-2	CASSLGEQGSSGYTF	TGTGCCAGCAGCCTAGGGGAACAGGGATCATCTGGCTACACCTTC
TRBV4-1	.	many	TRBJ1-5	CASSPYPTRRRSNQPQHF	TGCGCCAGCAGCCCATACCCGACAAGGAGGAGGTCGAATCAGCCCCAGCATTTT
TRBV4-2	TRBD1	many	TRBJ2-7	CASSPETGQAPYEQYF	TGTGCCAGCAGCCCTGAAACAGGACAGGCTCCCTACGAGCAGTACTTC
TRBV6-1	TRBD2	many	TRBJ2-3	CASSEASGEGADTQYF	TGTGCCAGCAGTGAAGCCAGCGGGGAGGGAGCAGATACGCAGTATTTT
TRBV12-3/TRBV12-4	TRBD1	many	TRBJ2-7	CASSWDRPSHEQYF	TGTGCCAGCAGTTGGGACAGGCCTTCTCACGAGCAGTACTTC
TRBV5-5	.	few	TRBJ1-2	CASRPGDLGGYTF	TGTGCCAGCAGGCCAGGGGATCTTGGGGGCTACACCTTC
TRBV20-1	TRBD2	.	TRBJ2-1	CSAPQLAGAYNEEFF	TGCAGTGCCCCCCAACTAGCGGGGGCTTACAATGAGGAGTTTTTC
TRBV7-9	TRBD1	few	TRBJ2-7	CASSGNRGAHSYEQYF	TGTGCCAGCAGCGGAAACAGGGGCGCGCACTCCTACGAGCAGTACTTC
TRBV27	.	many	TRBJ1-2	CASGSRARGARYYGYTF	TGTGCCAGCGGGTCCCGGGCGCGGGGGGCCCGGTACTATGGCTACACCTTC
TRBV10-2	.	few	TRBJ1-5	CASSRNQPQHF	TGCGCCAGCTCCCGCAATCAGCCCCAGCATTTT
TRBV9	.	few	TRBJ1-1	CASSVAPDRNTEAFF	TGTGCCAGCAGCGTAGCTCCGGACAGGAACACTGAAGCTTTCTTT
TRBV5-6	TRBD2	many	TRBJ2-7	CASSMGLAAASYEQYF	TGTGCCAGCAGCATGGGACTAGCGGCTGCATCCTACGAGCAGTACTTC
TRBV6-4	TRBD2	many	TRBJ2-3	CASSAASGSTDTQYF	TGTGCCAGCAGTGCGGCTAGCGGGTCCACAGATACGCAGTATTTT
TRBV20-1	.	few	TRBJ2-7	CSARVGEQYF	TGCAGTGCTAGGGTGGGCGAGCAGTACTTC
TRBV4-2	TRBD1	few	TRBJ2-1	CASSQDAGGRGSSYNEQFF	TGTGCCAGCAGCCAAGATGCAGGGGGAAGGGGCAGCTCCTACAATGAGCAGTTCTTC
TRBV20-1	.	many	TRBJ2-4	CSAIGPEAKNIQYF	TGCAGTGCCATTGGTCCAGAGGCCAAAAACATTCAGTACTTC
TRBV4-2	TRBD1	many	TRBJ2-3	CASSRTGGMADTQYF	TGTGCCAGCAGCCGGACAGGGGGGATGGCAGATACGCAGTATTTT
TRBV28	TRBD1	.	TRBJ1-2	CASSLRTGGHFARYTF	TGTGCCAGCAGTTTACGGACAGGGGGCCACTTTGCGCGCTACACCTTC
TRBV6-1	.	.	TRBJ2-7	CASRAGYEQYF	TGTGCCAGCAGGGCAGGGTACGAGCAGTACTTC